The rows below give T cell receptor beta chains drawn from one sample of a study of Ad26.COV2.S vaccination and SARS-CoV-2 variants. Method: immunoSEQ multiplex PCR; TCRdb's copy keeps in-frame clones and lacks some. The sample includes around 250,000 clones, around 87% of them seen just once. Here the sequenced sample was peripheral blood, taken in a trial of Ad26.COV2.S vaccine versus placebo. All receptors derive from a person aged 18 to 59 who received the Ad26.COV2.S COVID-19 vaccine or a placebo. CDR3s include the opening cysteine and the closing phenylalanine or tryptophan. Fields, in order: J gene, clone size, V gene, D gene, CDR3 protein, CDR3 DNA. The D gene is left open where the match is weak. Clone size is not always given. Where it is, it says once, few, many or a class for expanded clones.

>TRBJ1-1|.|TRBV7-3|.
CASSRLEAFF
TGTGCCAGCAGCCGACTCGAAGCTTTCTTT
>TRBJ2-1|.|TRBV11-2|.
CASSLARTGNEQFF
TGTGCCAGCAGCTTAGCTCGGACGGGGAATGAGCAGTTCTTC
>TRBJ2-7|.|TRBV6-6|.
CASSRQASSYEQYF
TGTGCCAGCAGTCGACAGGCGAGCTCCTACGAGCAGTACTTC
>TRBJ2-7|few|TRBV19|.
CASSIGGLRSEQYF
TGTGCCAGTAGTATAGGGGGCCTCCGGTCCGAGCAGTACTTC
>TRBJ2-1|.|TRBV3-1/TRBV3-2|TRBD2
CASSSVAGALLREQFF
TGTGCCAGCAGCTCCGTAGCGGGAGCCCTTCTCCGTGAGCAGTTCTTC
>TRBJ2-7|.|TRBV27|.
CASSYNYEQYF
TGTGCCAGCAGTTACAACTACGAGCAGTACTTC
>TRBJ2-5|.|TRBV18|.
CASSRNSQETQYF
TGTGCCAGCTCCCGAAACAGCCAAGAGACCCAGTACTTC
>TRBJ2-1|.|TRBV11-2|TRBD1
CASSLDRDRSYNEQFF
TGTGCCAGCAGCTTGGACAGGGATCGGTCCTACAATGAGCAGTTCTTC
>TRBJ2-1|.|TRBV2|TRBD2
CASSEGLERNEQFF
TGTGCCAGCAGTGAGGGACTAGAGAGGAATGAGCAGTTCTTC
>TRBJ2-7|.|TRBV19|.
CASSINYGKGGQYF
TGTGCCAGTAGTATAAACTACGGAAAGGGAGGGCAGTACTTC
>TRBJ2-1|.|TRBV7-8|.
CASSPTPGEDEQFF
TGTGCCAGCAGCCCCACCCCGGGGGAGGATGAGCAGTTCTTC
>TRBJ2-1|.|TRBV10-3|TRBD2
CAIGAGGGQKSSYNEQFF
TGTGCCATTGGAGCGGGGGGGGGACAAAAGAGCTCCTACAATGAGCAGTTCTTC
>TRBJ2-1|once|TRBV5-4|.
CASSLDQGAYNEQFF
TGTGCCAGCAGCTTAGATCAGGGAGCATACAATGAGCAGTTCTTC
>TRBJ1-5|.|TRBV3-1/TRBV3-2|.
CASSQGDGSNQPQHF
TGTGCCAGCAGCCAAGGGGATGGTAGCAATCAGCCCCAGCATTTT
>TRBJ2-1|.|TRBV5-8|TRBD2
CASSLDLLAGYNEQFF
TGTGCCAGCAGCTTGGATTTACTAGCGGGGTACAATGAGCAGTTCTTC